This T cell receptor (beta chain) stems from a study of T-cell reconstitution after alpha-beta-depleted transplantation in children. Study-wide results and caveats: Reportedly, only several hundred clones from non-depleted graft cells drove alpha-beta T-cell counts at about two months. The origin of high day-60 TCRbeta diversity in some patients lay in surviving recipient T cells and thymic progenitors. Among T cells one year after transplant, newly produced cells accounted for most counts and diversity.

Unique molecular identifiers were built into the TCRbeta library. Using its own MiXCR run on the PCR reads, TCRdb lists one record per CDR3 protein. The data show tens of thousands of distinct CDR3 sequences, with approximately 8.7% seen just once and about 25% held by the top ten. Comment on this clonotype: The target antigen is unknown.

The CDR3 has 14 amino acids. V lost 6 bases and J lost 0, with 10 bases in between. CDR1 SGHVS and CDR2 FQNEAQ come from the germline V gene. Source: PBMCs, mostly from graft donor cells, taken 60 days after TCRalphabeta/CD19-depleted stem cell transplant. The origin of this receptor is a male patient between 2 and 10 years old who had a stem cell transplant for chronic granulomatous disease, so the T cells may come from the graft donor. V usage is TRBV7-8 and J usage is TRBJ2-3, with unresolved D. CDR3 region: CASRLRASTDTQYF. The CDR3 coding sequence is TGTGCCAGCAGACTCAGAGCTAGCACAGATACGCAGTATTTT. Looking up the rest from reference TRBV7-8 and TRBJ2-3 gives the full variable domain: GAGVSQSPRYKVAKRGQDVALRCDPISGHVSLFWYQQALGQGPEFLTYFQNEAQLDKSGLPSDRFFAERPEGSVSTLKIQRTQQEDSAVYLCASRLRASTDTQYFGPGTRLTVL.